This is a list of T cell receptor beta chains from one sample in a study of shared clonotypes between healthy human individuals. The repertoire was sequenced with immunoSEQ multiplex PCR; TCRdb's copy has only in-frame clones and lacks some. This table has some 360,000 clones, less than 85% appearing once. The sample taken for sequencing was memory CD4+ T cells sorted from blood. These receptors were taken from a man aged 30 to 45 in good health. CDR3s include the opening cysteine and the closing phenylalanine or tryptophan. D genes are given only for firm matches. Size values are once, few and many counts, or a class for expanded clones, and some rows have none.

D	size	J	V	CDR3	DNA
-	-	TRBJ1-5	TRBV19	CASSPLGTANQPQHF	TGTGCCAGTAGCCCATTGGGGACGGCGAATCAGCCCCAGCATTTT
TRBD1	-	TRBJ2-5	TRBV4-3	CASSQGGQGGETQYF	TGCGCCAGCAGCCAAGGCGGACAGGGTGGCGAGACCCAGTACTTC
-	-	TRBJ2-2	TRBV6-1	CASRGEANTGELFF	TGTGCCAGCAGAGGGGAGGCAAACACCGGGGAGCTGTTTTTT
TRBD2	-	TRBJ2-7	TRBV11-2	CASSLTSGISYEQYF	TGTGCCAGCAGCCTGACTAGCGGGATCTCCTACGAGCAGTACTTC
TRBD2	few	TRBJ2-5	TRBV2	CASSSGTSRQETQYF	TGTGCCAGCAGTTCCGGGACTAGCCGCCAAGAGACCCAGTACTTC
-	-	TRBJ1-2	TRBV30	CAWSVIAAPYGYTF	TGTGCCTGGAGTGTGATCGCGGCCCCATATGGCTACACCTTC
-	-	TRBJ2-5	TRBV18	CASSTLEETQYF	TGTGCCAGCTCCACCTTAGAAGAGACCCAGTACTTC
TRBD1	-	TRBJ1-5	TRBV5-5	CASSSYGTGNQPQHF	TGTGCCAGCAGCTCCTACGGGACAGGGAATCAGCCCCAGCATTTT
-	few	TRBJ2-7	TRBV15	CATSRDYTNEQYF	TGTGCCACCAGCAGGGACTACACTAACGAGCAGTACTTC
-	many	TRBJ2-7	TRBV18	CASSPIQGAEQYF	TGTGCCAGCTCACCTATTCAGGGCGCCGAGCAGTACTTC
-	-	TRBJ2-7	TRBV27	CASSLSPLGSYEQYF	TGTGCCAGCAGTTTATCGCCCCTAGGAAGCTACGAGCAGTACTTC
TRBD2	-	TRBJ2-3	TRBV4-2	CASSLEPLAGGPNTQYF	TGTGCCAGCAGCCTCGAACCACTAGCGGGAGGGCCGAATACGCAGTATTTT
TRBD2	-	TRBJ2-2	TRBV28	CASRLAGGHTGTGELFF	TGTGCCAGCAGACTAGCGGGAGGCCACACGGGCACCGGGGAGCTGTTTTTT
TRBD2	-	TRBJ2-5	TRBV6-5	CASSGTSAGGTQYF	TGTGCCAGCAGTGGGACTTCCGCGGGGGGGACCCAGTACTTC
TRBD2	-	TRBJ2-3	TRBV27	CASSRPPGTSTVTQYF	TGTGCCAGCAGTCGACCCCCCGGGACTAGCACAGTTACGCAGTATTTT
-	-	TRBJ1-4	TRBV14	CASSPVLGRGEKLFF	TGTGCCAGCAGCCCCGTTTTAGGGCGAGGTGAAAAACTGTTTTTT
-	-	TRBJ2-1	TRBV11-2	CASSIGYNNEQFF	TGTGCCAGCAGCATTGGTTATAACAATGAGCAGTTCTTC
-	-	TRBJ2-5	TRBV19	CASSVRAGKETQYF	TGTGCCAGTAGTGTCCGGGCAGGGAAGGAGACCCAGTACTTC
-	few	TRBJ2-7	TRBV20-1	CSVASDYEQYF	TGCAGTGTGGCTAGCGACTACGAGCAGTACTTC
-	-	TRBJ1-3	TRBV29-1	CSVLTYGNTIYF	TGCAGCGTTCTGACGTATGGAAACACCATATATTTT
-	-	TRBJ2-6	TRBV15	CATSRRQGSGANVLTF	TGTGCCACCAGCAGAAGACAAGGCTCCGGGGCCAACGTCCTGACTTTC
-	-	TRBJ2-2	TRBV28	CASSSRIQTGELFF	TGTGCCAGCAGTTCTCGGATCCAAACCGGGGAGCTGTTTTTT
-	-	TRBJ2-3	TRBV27	CASSLSSRLSSTDTQYF	TGTGCCAGCAGTTTATCGAGTCGTCTTTCTAGCACAGATACGCAGTATTTT